The following is a TCR beta chain sequence with its context. Trimming pared 1 base from V and 0 bases from J, leaving 9 bases between. This CDR3 is 15 amino acids long. Germline V lookup: CDR1 SGHNT, CDR2 YYREEE (reference sequence). The entry originates in a study of blood T cell repertoires in COVID-19. Assay: immunoSEQ multiplex PCR; the TCRdb copy retains only in-frame clones and omits some. The table lists 170,000 or so clones, roughly 90% of them singletons, with 6.5% to 8.5% in the top ten. The chain links TRBV5-4 to TRBJ2-3; D may be TRBD1 (6 bases). This clonotype originated in a woman in her forties or fifties who had recovered from COVID-19. The sample taken for sequencing was PBMCs or T cells enriched from blood (not recorded which). The CDR3 coding sequence is TGTGCCAGCAGCTTGTGGGGGCGCAGCACAGATACGCAGTATTTT. Encoded protein: CASSLWGRSTDTQYF.